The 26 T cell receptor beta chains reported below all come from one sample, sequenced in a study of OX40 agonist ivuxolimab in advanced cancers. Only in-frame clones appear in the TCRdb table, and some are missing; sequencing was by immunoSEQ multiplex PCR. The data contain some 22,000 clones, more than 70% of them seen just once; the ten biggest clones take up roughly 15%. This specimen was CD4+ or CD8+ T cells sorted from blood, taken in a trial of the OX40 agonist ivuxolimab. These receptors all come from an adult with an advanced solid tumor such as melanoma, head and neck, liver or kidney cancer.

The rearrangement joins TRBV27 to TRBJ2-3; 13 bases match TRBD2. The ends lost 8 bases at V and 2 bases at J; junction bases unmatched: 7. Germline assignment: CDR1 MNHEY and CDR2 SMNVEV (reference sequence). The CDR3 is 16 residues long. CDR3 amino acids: CASSRLAGGLTDTQYF. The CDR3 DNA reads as TGTGCCAGCTCTCGACTAGCGGGGGGCCTCACAGATACGCAGTATTTT.

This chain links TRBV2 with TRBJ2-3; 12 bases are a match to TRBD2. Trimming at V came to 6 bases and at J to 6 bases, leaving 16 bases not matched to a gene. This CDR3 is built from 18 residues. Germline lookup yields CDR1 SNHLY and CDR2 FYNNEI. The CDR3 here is CASSDGLAGTRRTDTQYF. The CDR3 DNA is TGTGCCAGCAGCGACGGACTAGCGGGGACACGACGTACCGATACGCAGTATTTT.

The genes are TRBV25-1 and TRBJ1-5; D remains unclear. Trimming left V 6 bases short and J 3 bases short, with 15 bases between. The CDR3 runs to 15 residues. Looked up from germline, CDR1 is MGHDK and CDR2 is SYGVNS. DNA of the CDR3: TGTGCCAGCAGCGCAGACCTACTCGACAATCAGCCCCAGCATTTT. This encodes CASSADLLDNQPQHF. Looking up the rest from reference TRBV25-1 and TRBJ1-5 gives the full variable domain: EADIYQTPRYLVIGTGKKITLECSQTMGHDKMYWYQQDPGMELHLIHYSYGVNSTEKGDLSSESTVSRIRTEHFPLTLESARPSHTSQYLCASSADLLDNQPQHFGDGTRLSIL.

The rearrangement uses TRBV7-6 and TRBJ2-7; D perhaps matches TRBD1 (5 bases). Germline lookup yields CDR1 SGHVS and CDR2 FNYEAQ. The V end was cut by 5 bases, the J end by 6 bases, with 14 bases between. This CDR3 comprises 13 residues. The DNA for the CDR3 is TGTGCCAGCAGCCCAGGAATGGGGCGCGAGCAGTACTTC. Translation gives CASSPGMGREQYF.

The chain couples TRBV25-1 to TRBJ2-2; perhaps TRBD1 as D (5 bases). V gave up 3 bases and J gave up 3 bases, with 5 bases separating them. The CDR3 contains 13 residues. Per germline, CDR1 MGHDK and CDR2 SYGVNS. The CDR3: CASSDRDTGELFF. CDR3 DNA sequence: TGTGCCAGCAGTGACAGGGACACCGGGGAGCTGTTTTTT. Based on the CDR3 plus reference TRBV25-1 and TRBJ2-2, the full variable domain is EADIYQTPRYLVIGTGKKITLECSQTMGHDKMYWYQQDPGMELHLIHYSYGVNSTEKGDLSSESTVSRIRTEHFPLTLESARPSHTSQYLCASSDRDTGELFFGEGSRLTVL.

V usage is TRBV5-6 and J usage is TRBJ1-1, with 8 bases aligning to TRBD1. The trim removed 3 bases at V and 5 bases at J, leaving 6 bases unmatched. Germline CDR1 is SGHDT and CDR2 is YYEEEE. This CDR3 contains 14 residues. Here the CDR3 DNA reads TGTGCCAGCAGCTCCGCTTGGACAGGGACTGAAGCTTTCTTT. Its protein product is CASSSAWTGTEAFF.

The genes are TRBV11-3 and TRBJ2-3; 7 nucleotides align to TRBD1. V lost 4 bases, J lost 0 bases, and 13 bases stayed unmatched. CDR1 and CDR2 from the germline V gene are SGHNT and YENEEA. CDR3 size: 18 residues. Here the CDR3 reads CASSSFTAGQASTDTQYF. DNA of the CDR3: TGTGCCAGCAGCTCCTTCACGGCAGGACAGGCTAGCACAGATACGCAGTATTTT.

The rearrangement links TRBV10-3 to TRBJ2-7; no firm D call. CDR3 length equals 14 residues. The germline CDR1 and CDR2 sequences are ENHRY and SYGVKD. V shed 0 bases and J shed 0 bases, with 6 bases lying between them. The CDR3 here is CAISESGSSYEQYF. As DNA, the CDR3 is TGTGCCATCAGTGAGTCAGGTAGCTCCTACGAGCAGTACTTC.

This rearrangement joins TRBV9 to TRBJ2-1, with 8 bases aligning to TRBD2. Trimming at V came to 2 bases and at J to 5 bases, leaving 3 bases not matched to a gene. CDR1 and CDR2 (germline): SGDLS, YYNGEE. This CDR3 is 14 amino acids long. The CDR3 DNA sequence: TGTGCCAGCAGCGTGTTTAGCGGGGACAATGAGCAGTTCTTC. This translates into CASSVFSGDNEQFF.

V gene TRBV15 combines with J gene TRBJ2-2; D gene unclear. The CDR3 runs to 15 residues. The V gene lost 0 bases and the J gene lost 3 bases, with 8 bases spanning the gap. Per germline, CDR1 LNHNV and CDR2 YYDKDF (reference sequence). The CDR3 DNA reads TGTGCCACCAGCAGAGAGAATGAGTACACCGGGGAGCTGTTTTTT. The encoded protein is CATSRENEYTGELFF. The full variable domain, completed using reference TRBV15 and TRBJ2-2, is DAMVIQNPRYQVTQFGKPVTLSCSQTLNHNVMYWYQQKSSQAPKLLFHYYDKDFNNEADTPDNFQSRRPNTSFCFLDIRSPGLGDTAMYLCATSRENEYTGELFFGEGSRLTVL.

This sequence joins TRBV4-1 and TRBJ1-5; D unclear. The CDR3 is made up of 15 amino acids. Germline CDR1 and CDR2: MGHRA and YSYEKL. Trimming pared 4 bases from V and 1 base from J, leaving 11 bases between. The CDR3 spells CASSLRVPSNQPQHF. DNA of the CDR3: TGCGCCAGCAGCCTTAGGGTTCCAAGCAATCAGCCCCAGCATTTT.

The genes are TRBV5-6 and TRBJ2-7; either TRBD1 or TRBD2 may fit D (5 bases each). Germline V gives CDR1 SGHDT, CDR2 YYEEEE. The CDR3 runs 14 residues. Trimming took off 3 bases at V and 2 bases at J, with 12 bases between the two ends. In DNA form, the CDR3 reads TGTGCCAGCAGCTGGGACGGAGAAACCTACGAGCAGTACTTC. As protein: CASSWDGETYEQYF. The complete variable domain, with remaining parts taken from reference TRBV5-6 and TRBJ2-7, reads DAGVTQSPTHLIKTRGQQVTLRCSPKSGHDTVSWYQQALGQGPQFIFQYYEEEERQRGNFPDRFSGHQFPNYSSELNVNALLLGDSALYLCASSWDGETYEQYFGPGTRLTVT.

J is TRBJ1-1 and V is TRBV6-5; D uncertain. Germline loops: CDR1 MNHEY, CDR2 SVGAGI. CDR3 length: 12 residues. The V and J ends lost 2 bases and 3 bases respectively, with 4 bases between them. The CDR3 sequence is CASSYGDTEAFF. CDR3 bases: TGTGCCAGCAGTTACGGGGACACTGAAGCTTTCTTT.

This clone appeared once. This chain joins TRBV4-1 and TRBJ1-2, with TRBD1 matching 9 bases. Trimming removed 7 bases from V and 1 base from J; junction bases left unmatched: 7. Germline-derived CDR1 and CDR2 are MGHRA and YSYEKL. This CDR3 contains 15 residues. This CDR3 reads CASTPDRGVNYGYTF. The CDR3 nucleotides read TGCGCCAGCACCCCCGACAGGGGGGTTAACTATGGCTACACCTTC.

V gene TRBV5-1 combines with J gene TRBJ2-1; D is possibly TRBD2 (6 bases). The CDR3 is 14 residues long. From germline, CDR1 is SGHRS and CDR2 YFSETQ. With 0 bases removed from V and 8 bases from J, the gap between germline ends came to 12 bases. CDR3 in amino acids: CASSLERTGDEQFF. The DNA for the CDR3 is TGCGCCAGCAGCTTGGAGCGGACGGGGGATGAGCAGTTCTTC.

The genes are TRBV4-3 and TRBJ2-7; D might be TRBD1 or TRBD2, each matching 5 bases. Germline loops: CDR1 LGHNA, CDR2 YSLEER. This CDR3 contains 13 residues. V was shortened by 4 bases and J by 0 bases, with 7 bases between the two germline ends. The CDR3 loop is CASSPGPSYEQYF. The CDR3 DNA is TGCGCCAGCAGCCCGGGGCCCTCCTACGAGCAGTACTTC.

The CDR3 region has the DNA TGTGCCAGCAGTTTTCTAACCGGGACAGGGGTTAGGCAGCCCCAGCATTTT. It translates to CASSFLTGTGVRQPQHF. The chain is built from TRBV2 and TRBJ1-5; 10 bases agree with TRBD1. The CDR3 spans 17 residues. Germline trimming cut 5 bases from V and 7 bases from J; bases unmatched to any gene: 14. The germline V gene has CDR1 SNHLY and CDR2 FYNNEI.

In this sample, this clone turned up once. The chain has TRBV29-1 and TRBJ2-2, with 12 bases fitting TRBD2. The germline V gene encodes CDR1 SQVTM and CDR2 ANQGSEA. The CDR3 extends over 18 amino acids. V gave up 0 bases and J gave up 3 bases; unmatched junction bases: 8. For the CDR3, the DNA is TGCAGCGTTGAAGATCTTCTAGCGGGGGGGCACGACACCGGGGAGCTGTTTTTT. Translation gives CSVEDLLAGGHDTGELFF.

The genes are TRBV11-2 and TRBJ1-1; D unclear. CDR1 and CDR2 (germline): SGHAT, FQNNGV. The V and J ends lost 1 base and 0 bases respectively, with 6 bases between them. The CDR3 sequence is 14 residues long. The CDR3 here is CASSLVLVNTEAFF. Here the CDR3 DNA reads TGTGCCAGCAGCTTAGTGTTAGTGAACACTGAAGCTTTCTTT. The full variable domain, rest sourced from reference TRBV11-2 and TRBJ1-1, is EAGVAQSPRYKIIEKRQSVAFWCNPISGHATLYWYQQILGQGPKLLIQFQNNGVVDDSQLPKDRFSAERLKGVDSTLKIQPAKLEDSAVYLCASSLVLVNTEAFFGQGTRLTVV.

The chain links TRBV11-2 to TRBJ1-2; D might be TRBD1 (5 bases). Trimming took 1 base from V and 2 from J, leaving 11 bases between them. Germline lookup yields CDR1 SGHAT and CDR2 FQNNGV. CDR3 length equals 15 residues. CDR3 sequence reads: CASSLGPRENYGYTF. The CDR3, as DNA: TGTGCCAGCAGCTTAGGGCCCAGGGAAAACTATGGCTACACCTTC.

The CDR3 reads CASRPLSGNQPQHF. The CDR3 DNA reads as TGTGCCAGCAGGCCACTTAGCGGCAATCAGCCCCAGCATTTT. The V gene is TRBV9, the J gene TRBJ1-5; the D is unclear. CDR1 is SGDLS, CDR2 YYNGEE, per germline. The CDR3 runs 14 residues. Trimming cost V 5 bases and J 2 bases, with 11 bases left between them.

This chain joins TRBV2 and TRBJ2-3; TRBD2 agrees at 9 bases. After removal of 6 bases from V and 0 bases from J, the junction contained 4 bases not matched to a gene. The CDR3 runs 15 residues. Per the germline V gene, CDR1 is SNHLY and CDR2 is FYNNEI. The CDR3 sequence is CASRAGGRSTDTQYF. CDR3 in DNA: TGTGCCAGCAGGGCGGGGGGGCGGAGCACAGATACGCAGTATTTT. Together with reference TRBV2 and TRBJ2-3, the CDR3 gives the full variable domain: EPEVTQTPSHQVTQMGQEVILRCVPISNHLYFYWYRQILGQKVEFLVSFYNNEISEKSEIFDDQFSVERPDGSNFTLKIRSTKLEDSAMYFCASRAGGRSTDTQYFGPGTRLTVL.

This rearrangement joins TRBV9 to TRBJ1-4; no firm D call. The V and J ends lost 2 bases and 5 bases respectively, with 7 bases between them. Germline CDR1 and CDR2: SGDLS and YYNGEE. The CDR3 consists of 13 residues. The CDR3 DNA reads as TGTGCCAGCAGCGTGAACACGAATGAAAAACTGTTTTTT. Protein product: CASSVNTNEKLFF.

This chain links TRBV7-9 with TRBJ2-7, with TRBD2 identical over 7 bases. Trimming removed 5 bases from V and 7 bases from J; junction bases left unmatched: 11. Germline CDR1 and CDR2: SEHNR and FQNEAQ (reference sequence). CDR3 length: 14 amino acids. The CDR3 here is CASSPGGAGLEQYF. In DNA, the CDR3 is TGTGCCAGCAGCCCGGGGGGAGCGGGGTTAGAGCAGTACTTC.

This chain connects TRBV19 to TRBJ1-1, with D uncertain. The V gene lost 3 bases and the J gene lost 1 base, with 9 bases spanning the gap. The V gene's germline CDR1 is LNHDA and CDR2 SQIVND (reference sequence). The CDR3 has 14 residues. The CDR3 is CASSMGRKNTEAFF. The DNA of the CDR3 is TGTGCCAGTAGTATGGGCAGAAAGAACACTGAAGCTTTCTTT.

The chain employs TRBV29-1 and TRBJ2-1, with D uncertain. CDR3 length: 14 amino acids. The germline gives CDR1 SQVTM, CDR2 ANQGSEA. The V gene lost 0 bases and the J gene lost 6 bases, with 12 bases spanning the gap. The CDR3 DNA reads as TGCAGCGTTGAAGAACTCTCTAGGCCCAATGAGCAGTTCTTC. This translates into CSVEELSRPNEQFF.